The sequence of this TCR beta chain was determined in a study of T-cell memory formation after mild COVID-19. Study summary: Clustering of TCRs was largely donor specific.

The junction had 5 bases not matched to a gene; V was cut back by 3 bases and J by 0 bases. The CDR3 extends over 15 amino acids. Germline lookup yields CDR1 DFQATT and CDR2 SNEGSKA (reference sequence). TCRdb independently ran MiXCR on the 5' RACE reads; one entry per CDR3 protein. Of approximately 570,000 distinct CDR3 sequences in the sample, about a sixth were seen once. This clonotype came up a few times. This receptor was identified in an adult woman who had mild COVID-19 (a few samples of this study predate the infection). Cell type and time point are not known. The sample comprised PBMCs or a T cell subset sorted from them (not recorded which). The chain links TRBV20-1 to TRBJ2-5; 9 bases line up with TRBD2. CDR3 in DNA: TGCAGTGCTAGGACTAGCGGCCCGTACCAAGAGACCCAGTACTTC. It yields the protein CSARTSGPYQETQYF.